These 13 T cell receptor beta chains were all obtained from the same sample, sequenced in a study of cytomegalovirus exposure and HLA in healthy donors. PCR employed 60 Vbeta and 13 Jbeta primers. Clones were sequenced by immunoSEQ multiplex PCR, and TCRdb holds only the in-frame ones, with some missing. The table records some 190,000 clones, 60% to 80% of them present only once. The sample comprised PBMCs. The receptors were sampled from a woman aged 25-40 years in good health and CMV-seropositive.

V usage is TRBV7-7 and J usage is TRBJ1-1, with 9 bases identical to TRBD1. This CDR3 is built from 16 residues. In germline, CDR1 is SSHAT, CDR2 FNYEAQ (reference sequence). The ends lost 1 base at V and 6 bases at J; junction bases unmatched: 9. CDR3 coding DNA: TGTGCCAGCAGCTTAGGGGACAGGGTACCGGGGGCTGAAGCTTTCTTT. This sequence encodes CASSLGDRVPGAEAFF. The full variable domain, rest sourced from reference TRBV7-7 and TRBJ1-1, is GAGVSQSPRYKVTKRGQDVTLRCDPISSHATLYWYQQALGQGPEFLTYFNYEAQPDKSGLPSDRFSAERPEGSISTLTIQRTEQRDSAMYRCASSLGDRVPGAEAFFGQGTRLTVV.

As regards this clone: The same CDR3 can be traced to other DNA sequences in this sample. The V call is TRBV27, the J call TRBJ1-2, with a weak D call TRBD1 (6 bases). V gave up 6 bases and J gave up 0 bases, with 11 bases separating them. The CDR3 spans 14 residues. Germline V gives CDR1 MNHEY, CDR2 SMNVEV (reference sequence). CDR3 loop: CASSQQGANYGYTF. The CDR3 DNA reads TGTGCCAGCAGCCAACAGGGAGCTAACTATGGCTACACCTTC.

The rearrangement uses TRBV2 and TRBJ2-1; 15 bases line up with TRBD2. V dropped 7 bases and J dropped 7; count of bases not matched to a gene: 2. Germline V gives CDR1 SNHLY, CDR2 FYNNEI. This CDR3 has 14 amino acids. CDR3 bases: TGTGCCAGCATGGGACTAGCGGGAGGTAATGAGCAGTTCTTC. This sequence encodes CASMGLAGGNEQFF.

This clone was seen only once. The genes are TRBV7-2 and TRBJ2-4, with a tentative D call TRBD1 (6 bases). The germline V and J ends were trimmed by 5 bases and 2 bases, with 13 bases remaining between them. Germline-derived CDR1 and CDR2 are SGHTA and FQGNSA. The CDR3 consists of 15 residues. CDR3 DNA sequence: TGTGCCAGCAGCGTAACCAGGGGATCCAAAAACATTCAGTACTTC. Its protein product is CASSVTRGSKNIQYF.

J is TRBJ2-1 and V is TRBV19, with 10 bases lining up with TRBD2. The J segment lost 8 bases and the V segment lost 5 bases, leaving 6 bases of the junction unmatched. Germline V gene lookup returns CDR1 LNHDA and CDR2 SQIVND (reference sequence). The length of the CDR3 is 14 residues. The CDR3 loop reads CASSSPAGGYEQFF. The CDR3 coding sequence is TGTGCCAGTAGTTCCCCAGCGGGAGGGTATGAGCAGTTCTTC.

This clone was detected a few times. For the CDR3, the DNA is TGTGCCAGCAGGCAGCGGGACTCCTACGAGCAGTACTTC. Amino acids: CASRQRDSYEQYF. The chain recombines TRBV5-4 with TRBJ2-7; 7 bases agree with TRBD2. CDR1 is SGHNT and CDR2 is YYREEE in the germline V gene (reference sequence). Trimming cost V 5 bases and J 0 bases; bases outside gene matches: 2. CDR3 length: 13 residues.

The chain recombines TRBV7-9 with TRBJ2-1; the match to TRBD1 covers 11 bases. The V and J ends lost 4 bases and 9 bases, in that order; junction bases with no gene match: 14. Germline-derived CDR1 and CDR2 are SEHNR and FQNEAQ (reference sequence). The CDR3 is made up of 17 amino acids. The CDR3 region is CASSSAFPGQGVSEQFF. CDR3 nucleotide sequence: TGTGCCAGCAGCTCCGCTTTCCCGGGACAGGGGGTAAGTGAGCAGTTCTTC.

The chain recombines TRBV28 with TRBJ1-4; possibly TRBD1 for D (5 bases). CDR3 length: 15 residues. V lost 5 bases, J lost 0 bases, and 10 bases lay in between. Germline V gives CDR1 MDHEN, CDR2 SYDVKM. This CDR3 is CASSLLQATNEKLFF. The CDR3 DNA follows: TGTGCCAGCAGTCTCCTACAGGCAACTAATGAAAAACTGTTTTTT.

The chain uses TRBV5-4 and TRBJ1-1; TRBD1 agrees at 8 bases. The CDR3 runs to 15 residues. Germline CDR1 and CDR2: SGHNT and YYREEE (reference sequence). Unmatched junction bases numbered 7, after V lost 5 bases and J lost 1 base. In DNA form, the CDR3 reads TGTGCCAGCAGTGGAGCGGGACAGGAGAACACTGAAGCTTTCTTT. It is translated as CASSGAGQENTEAFF. Full variable domain (rest looked up from reference TRBV5-4 and TRBJ1-1): ETGVTQSPTHLIKTRGQQVTLRCSSQSGHNTVSWYQQALGQGPQFIFQYYREEENGRGNFPPRFSGLQFPNYSSELNVNALELDDSALYLCASSGAGQENTEAFFGQGTRLTVV.

Only a few counts were recorded for this clone. The J gene is TRBJ2-2, the V gene TRBV7-2; D is undetermined. The germline V gene encodes CDR1 SGHTA and CDR2 FQGNSA. The CDR3 is 14 residues long. Trimming removed 1 base from V and 0 bases from J, with 3 bases in between. The CDR3 sequence: CASSLDSNTGELFF. CDR3 coding DNA: TGTGCCAGCAGCTTAGACTCGAACACCGGGGAGCTGTTTTTT.

In this sample, this clone turned up once. A read error may account for a junction end that differs from germline. This chain connects TRBV7-9 to TRBJ1-1; 7 bases fit TRBD1. Germline CDR1 is SEHNR and CDR2 is FQNEAQ (reference sequence). This CDR3 comprises 12 residues. CDR3 amino acids: CSSSRRDSEAFF. The CDR3 DNA reads as TGTTCCAGCAGCCGACGGGACAGTGAAGCTTTCTTT.

On this clone: One end of the junction is discordant with germline, which a read error may explain. The genes are TRBV7-9 and TRBJ1-2, with a weak D call TRBD1 (5 bases). Germline V lookup: CDR1 SEHNR, CDR2 FQNEAQ (reference sequence). The CDR3 contains 14 residues. This chain's CDR3 is CSSSPRQGEYGYTF. As DNA, the CDR3 is TGTTCCAGCAGCCCGAGGCAGGGCGAGTATGGCTACACCTTC.

The chain couples TRBV27 to TRBJ2-1, with 7 positions matching TRBD1. The CDR3 is 14 amino acids. V trimming: 5 bases; J trimming: 8 bases; junction bases outside the gene matches: 9. Germline V gene data show CDR1 as MNHEY and CDR2 as SMNVEV (reference sequence). CDR3: CASSQDNRGHEQFF. The DNA of the CDR3 is TGTGCCAGCAGTCAAGATAACAGGGGCCATGAGCAGTTCTTC.